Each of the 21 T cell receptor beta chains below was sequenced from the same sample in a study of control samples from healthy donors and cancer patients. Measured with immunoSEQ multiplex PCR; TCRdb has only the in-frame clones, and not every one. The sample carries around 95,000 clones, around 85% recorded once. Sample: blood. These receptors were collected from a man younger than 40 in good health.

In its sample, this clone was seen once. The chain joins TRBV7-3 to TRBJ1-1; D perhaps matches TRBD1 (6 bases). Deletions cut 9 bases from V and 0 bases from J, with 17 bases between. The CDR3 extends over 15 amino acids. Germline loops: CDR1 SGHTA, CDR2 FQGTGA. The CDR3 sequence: CASAEQGGVNTEAFF. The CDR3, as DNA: TGTGCCAGTGCCGAACAGGGCGGGGTGAACACTGAAGCTTTCTTT.

CDR3 residues: CASSSFAGALDLALHF. CDR3 coding DNA: TGTGCCAGTAGTTCCTTCGCAGGGGCGCTAGATTTAGCCCTCCACTTT. V is TRBV19 and J is TRBJ1-6; D is perhaps TRBD1 (6 bases). CDR3 length: 16 amino acids. V lost 5 bases and J 14 bases, leaving 25 bases between the germline ends. The germline V gene has CDR1 LNHDA and CDR2 SQIVND (reference sequence). Together with reference TRBV19 and TRBJ1-6, the CDR3 gives the full variable domain: DGGITQSPKYLFRKEGQNVTLSCEQNLNHDAMYWYRQDPGQGLRLIYYSQIVNDFQKGDIAEGYSVSREKKESFPLTVTSAQKNPTAFYLCASSSFAGALDLALHFGNGTRLTVT.

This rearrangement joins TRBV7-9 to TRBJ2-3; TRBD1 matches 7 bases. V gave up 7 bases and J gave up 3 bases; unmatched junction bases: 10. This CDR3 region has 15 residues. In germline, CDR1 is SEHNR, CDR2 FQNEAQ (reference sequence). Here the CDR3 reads CASMIIGTATDTQYF. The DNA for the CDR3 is TGTGCCAGCATGATTATAGGGACAGCAACAGATACGCAGTATTTT.

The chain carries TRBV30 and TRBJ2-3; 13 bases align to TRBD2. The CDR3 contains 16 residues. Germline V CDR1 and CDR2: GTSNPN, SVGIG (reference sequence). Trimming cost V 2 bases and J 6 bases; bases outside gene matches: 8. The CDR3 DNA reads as TGTGCCTGGAGTCTCACTAGCGGGGGGGCCAGGGATACGCAGTATTTT. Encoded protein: CAWSLTSGGARDTQYF.

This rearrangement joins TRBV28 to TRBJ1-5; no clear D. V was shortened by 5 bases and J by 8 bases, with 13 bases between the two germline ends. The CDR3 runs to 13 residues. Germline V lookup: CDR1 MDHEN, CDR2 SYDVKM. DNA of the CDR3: TGTGCCAGCAGTGAGAGTGGAAGGGAGCCCCAGCATTTT. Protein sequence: CASSESGREPQHF.

As DNA, the CDR3 is TGTGCCAGCAGCCTAGCAGGGGCAGAGACCCAGTACTTC. This codes for CASSLAGAETQYF. The V and J genes are TRBV3-1 (or the pseudogene TRBV3-2) and TRBJ2-5, with D perhaps TRBD1 (6 bases). Trimming pared 4 bases from V and 4 bases from J, leaving 10 bases between. The germline V gene encodes CDR1 LGHDT and CDR2 YNNKEL (reference sequence). This CDR3 comprises 13 residues.

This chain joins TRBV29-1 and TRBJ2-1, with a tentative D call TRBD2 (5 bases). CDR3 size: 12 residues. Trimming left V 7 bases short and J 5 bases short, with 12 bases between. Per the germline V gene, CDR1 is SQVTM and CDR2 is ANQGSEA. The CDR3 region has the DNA TGCAGCGCCGACTTGGGAGACAATGAGCAGTTCTTC. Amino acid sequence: CSADLGDNEQFF.

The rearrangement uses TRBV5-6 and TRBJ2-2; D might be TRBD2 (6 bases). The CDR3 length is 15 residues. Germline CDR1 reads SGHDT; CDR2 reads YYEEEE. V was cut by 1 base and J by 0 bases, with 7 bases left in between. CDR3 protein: CASSLWEANTGELFF. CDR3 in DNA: TGTGCCAGCAGCTTGTGGGAGGCGAACACCGGGGAGCTGTTTTTT.

The CDR3 loop is CAIRSRPQNTIYF. CDR3 DNA: TGTGCCATCAGATCTAGACCGCAGAACACCATATATTTT. The chain joins TRBV10-3 to TRBJ1-3; D is unclear. Germline V gene data show CDR1 as ENHRY and CDR2 as SYGVKD. The CDR3 runs to 13 residues. V was clipped by 6 bases and J by 7 bases, with 13 bases between them.

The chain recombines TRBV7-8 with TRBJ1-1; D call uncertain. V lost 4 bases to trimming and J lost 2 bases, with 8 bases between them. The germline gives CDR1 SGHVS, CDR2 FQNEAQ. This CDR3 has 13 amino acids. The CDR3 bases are TGTGCCAGCAGCTGGAGTCTTAACACTGAAGCTTTCTTT. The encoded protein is CASSWSLNTEAFF.

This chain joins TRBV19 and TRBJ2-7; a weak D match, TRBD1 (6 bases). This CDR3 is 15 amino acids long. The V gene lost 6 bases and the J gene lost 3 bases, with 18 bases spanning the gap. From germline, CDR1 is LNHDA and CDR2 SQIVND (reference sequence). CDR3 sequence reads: CASRSLDRNNYEQYF. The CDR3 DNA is TGTGCCAGTAGGTCCTTAGACAGGAACAACTACGAGCAGTACTTC.

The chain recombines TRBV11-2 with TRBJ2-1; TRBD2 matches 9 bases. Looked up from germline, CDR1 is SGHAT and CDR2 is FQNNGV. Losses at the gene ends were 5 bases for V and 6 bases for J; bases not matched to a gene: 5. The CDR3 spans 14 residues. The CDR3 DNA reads TGTGCCAGCAGCCTACAGCGGGGGGCCAATGAGCAGTTCTTC. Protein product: CASSLQRGANEQFF.

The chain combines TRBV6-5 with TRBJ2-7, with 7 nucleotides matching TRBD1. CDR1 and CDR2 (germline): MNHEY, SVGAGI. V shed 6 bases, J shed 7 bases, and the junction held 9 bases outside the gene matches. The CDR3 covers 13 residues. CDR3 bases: TGTGCCAGCAGCATCATACAGGGGCGGGAGCAGTACTTC. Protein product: CASSIIQGREQYF.

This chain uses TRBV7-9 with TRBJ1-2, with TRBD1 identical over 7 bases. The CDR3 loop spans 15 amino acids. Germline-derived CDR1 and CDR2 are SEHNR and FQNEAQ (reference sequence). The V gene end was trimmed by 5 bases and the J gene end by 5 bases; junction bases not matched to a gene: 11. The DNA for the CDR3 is TGTGCCAGCAGCGGCGGACAGGACCGGAATTATGGCTACACCTTC. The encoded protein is CASSGGQDRNYGYTF.

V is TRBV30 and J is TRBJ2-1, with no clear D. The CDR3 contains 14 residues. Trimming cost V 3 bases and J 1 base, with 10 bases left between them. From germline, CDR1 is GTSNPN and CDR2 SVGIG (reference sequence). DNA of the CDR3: TGTGCCTGGAGGGATCTGGGGTCCTACAATGAGCAGTTCTTC. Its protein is CAWRDLGSYNEQFF.

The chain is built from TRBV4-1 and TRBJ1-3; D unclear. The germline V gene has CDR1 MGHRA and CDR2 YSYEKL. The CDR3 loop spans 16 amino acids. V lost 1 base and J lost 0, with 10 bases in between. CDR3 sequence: CASSQARRFSGNTIYF. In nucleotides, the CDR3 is TGCGCCAGCAGCCAAGCCAGACGGTTCTCTGGAAACACCATATATTTT.

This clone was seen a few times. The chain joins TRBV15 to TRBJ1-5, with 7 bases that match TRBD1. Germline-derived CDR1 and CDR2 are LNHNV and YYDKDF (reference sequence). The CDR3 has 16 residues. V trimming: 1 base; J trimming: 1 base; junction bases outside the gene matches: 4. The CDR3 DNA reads TGTGCCACCAGCAGAGCCCCGACAGGGAGCAATCAGCCCCAGCATTTT. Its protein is CATSRAPTGSNQPQHF.

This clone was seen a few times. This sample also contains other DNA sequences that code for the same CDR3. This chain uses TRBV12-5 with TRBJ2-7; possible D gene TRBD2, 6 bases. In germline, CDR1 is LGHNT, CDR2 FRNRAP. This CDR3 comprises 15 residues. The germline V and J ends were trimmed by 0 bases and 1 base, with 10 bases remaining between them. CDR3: CASGLVRRGSYEQYF. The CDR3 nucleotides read TGTGCTAGTGGTTTGGTACGTCGGGGGTCCTACGAGCAGTACTTC.

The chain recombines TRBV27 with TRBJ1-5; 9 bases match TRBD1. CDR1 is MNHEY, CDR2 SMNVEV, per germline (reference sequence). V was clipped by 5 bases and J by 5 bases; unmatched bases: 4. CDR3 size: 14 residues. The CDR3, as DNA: TGTGCCAGCAGTCCCGGGACAGGGTATCAGCCCCAGCATTTT. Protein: CASSPGTGYQPQHF.

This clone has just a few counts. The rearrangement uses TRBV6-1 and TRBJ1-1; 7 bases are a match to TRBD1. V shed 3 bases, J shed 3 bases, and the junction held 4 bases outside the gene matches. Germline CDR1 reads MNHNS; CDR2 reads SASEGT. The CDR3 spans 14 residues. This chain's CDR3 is CASSEQGGYTEAFF. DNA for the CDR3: TGTGCCAGCAGTGAGCAGGGGGGATACACTGAAGCTTTCTTT.

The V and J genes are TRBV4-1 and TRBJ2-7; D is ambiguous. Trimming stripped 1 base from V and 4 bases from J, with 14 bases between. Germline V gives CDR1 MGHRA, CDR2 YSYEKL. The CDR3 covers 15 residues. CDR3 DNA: TGCGCCAGCAGCCAAGTAGACGGCGGAGCGTACGAGCAGTACTTC. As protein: CASSQVDGGAYEQYF.